A single sample is the source of the 7 T cell receptor beta chains below, sequenced in a study of radiotherapy plus CTLA-4 blockade in lung cancer. The repertoire was sequenced with immunoSEQ multiplex PCR; TCRdb's copy has only in-frame clones and lacks some. Among some 73,000 clones listed, under 80% were seen once. Sample: peripheral blood, taken from a patient treated with radiotherapy plus ipilimumab. These receptors all come from a human donor with non-small cell lung cancer whose response to radiotherapy plus ipilimumab could not be evaluated. Some clones in this sample may be carry-over from other donors' samples.

Only one count was recorded for this clone. The chain joins TRBV2 to TRBJ2-2; D may be TRBD2 (6 bases). Trimming stripped 6 bases from V and 6 bases from J, with 8 bases between. The CDR3 has 12 amino acids. CDR1 is SNHLY and CDR2 is FYNNEI in the germline V gene. Here the CDR3 reads CASSRGSGELFF. The CDR3 nucleotides read TGTGCCAGCAGCCGGGGGTCCGGGGAGCTGTTTTTT.

This clone appeared a few times. The chain joins TRBV5-4 to TRBJ1-1, with D perhaps TRBD1 (6 bases). V was trimmed by 2 bases and J by 6 bases, leaving 8 bases between them. In germline, CDR1 is SGHNT, CDR2 YYREEE (reference sequence). The CDR3 is made up of 12 amino acids. The CDR3 loop is CASSFWTAEAFF. For the CDR3, the DNA is TGTGCCAGCAGCTTTTGGACAGCTGAAGCTTTCTTT.

The genes are TRBV2 and TRBJ2-7; D not certain. This CDR3 has 12 amino acids. Trimming removed 3 bases at V and 2 bases at J, with 5 bases between. Germline V gene lookup returns CDR1 SNHLY and CDR2 FYNNEI. The CDR3 loop is CASSDDTYEQYF. The DNA for the CDR3 is TGTGCCAGCAGTGATGACACCTACGAGCAGTACTTC.

J is TRBJ2-1 and V is TRBV5-6, with 11 nucleotides matching TRBD1. Trimming removed 3 bases from V and 4 bases from J; junction bases left unmatched: 3. The CDR3 contains 15 residues. Germline CDR1 SGHDT, CDR2 YYEEEE. The CDR3 DNA reads TGTGCCAGCAGCTGGGGACAGGGGGGTTACAATGAGCAGTTCTTC. The encoded protein is CASSWGQGGYNEQFF.

The V call is TRBV7-2, the J call TRBJ2-1; 7 positions agree with TRBD2. The germline V gene has CDR1 SGHTA and CDR2 FQGNSA. The CDR3 length is 13 residues. The V segment lost 5 bases and the J segment 10 bases; nucleotides outside the gene matches: 8. The CDR3 loop reads CASSPPLLAEQFF. For the CDR3, the DNA is TGTGCCAGCAGCCCCCCCCTACTAGCGGAGCAGTTCTTC.

This clone has ten or more counts. V is TRBV10-3 and J is TRBJ2-1; tentative D call: TRBD2 (6 bases). CDR3 length equals 14 residues. V was clipped by 2 bases and J by 5 bases, with 10 bases between them. Germline CDR1 ENHRY, CDR2 SYGVKD. CDR3 sequence reads: CAISEGGRHNEQFF. In DNA form, the CDR3 reads TGTGCCATCAGTGAGGGAGGGCGCCACAATGAGCAGTTCTTC.

The genes are TRBV6-5 and TRBJ2-7; 7 positions match TRBD1. V was pared by 5 bases and J by 3 bases, with 4 bases of the junction left unmatched. Looked up from germline, CDR1 is MNHEY and CDR2 is SVGAGI. This CDR3 has 13 residues. The DNA of the CDR3 is TGTGCCAGCAGTAGACAGGGAGTCTACGAGCAGTACTTC. Translating gives CASSRQGVYEQYF.